This note documents a single TCR beta chain sequence. Compared with germline, one end of the junction differs, possibly owing to a read error. This entry belongs to a study of blood T cell repertoires in COVID-19. The overall study: The United States, Italy and Spain provided the acute and convalescent COVID-19 samples.

The CDR3 spans 16 residues. Germline CDR1 is SGHDN and CDR2 is FVKESK. Authors' methods: Reference gene primers were amplified, and this amplification served to estimate nucleated cell counts. Some clones are missing from TCRdb's copy, which holds only in-frame ones; the method was immunoSEQ multiplex PCR. D and trimming were read from the DNA, whereas the V and J calls and clone size are those reported in that table. The sample shows about 250,000 clones, under 85% of them seen only once. Sample: peripheral blood. The sequence derives from a human donor in a cohort sampled during active COVID-19. The chain employs TRBV14 and TRBJ2-3; 13 bases line up with TRBD2. CDR3 loop: CASSQGLAGNTDTQYF. CDR3 nucleotides: TGTGCCAGTAGCCAGGGACTAGCGGGGAACACAGATACGCAGTATTTT.